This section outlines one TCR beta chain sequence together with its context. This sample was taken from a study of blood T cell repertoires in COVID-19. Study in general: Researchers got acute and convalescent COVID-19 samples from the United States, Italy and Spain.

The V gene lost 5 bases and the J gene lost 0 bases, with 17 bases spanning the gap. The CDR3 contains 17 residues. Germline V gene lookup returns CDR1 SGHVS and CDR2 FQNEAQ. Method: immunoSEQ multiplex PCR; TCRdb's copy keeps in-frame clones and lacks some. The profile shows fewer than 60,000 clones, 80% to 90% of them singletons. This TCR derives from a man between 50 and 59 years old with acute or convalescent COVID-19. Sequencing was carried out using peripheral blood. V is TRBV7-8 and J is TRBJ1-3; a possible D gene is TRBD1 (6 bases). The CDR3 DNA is TGTGCCAGCAGCCGATCGACCGGGACAATCTCTGGAAACACCATATATTTT. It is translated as CASSRSTGTISGNTIYF. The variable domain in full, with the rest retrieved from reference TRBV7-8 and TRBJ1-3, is GAGVSQSPRYKVAKRGQDVALRCDPISGHVSLFWYQQALGQGPEFLTYFQNEAQLDKSGLPSDRFFAERPEGSVSTLKIQRTQQEDSAVYLCASSRSTGTISGNTIYFGEGSWLTVV.